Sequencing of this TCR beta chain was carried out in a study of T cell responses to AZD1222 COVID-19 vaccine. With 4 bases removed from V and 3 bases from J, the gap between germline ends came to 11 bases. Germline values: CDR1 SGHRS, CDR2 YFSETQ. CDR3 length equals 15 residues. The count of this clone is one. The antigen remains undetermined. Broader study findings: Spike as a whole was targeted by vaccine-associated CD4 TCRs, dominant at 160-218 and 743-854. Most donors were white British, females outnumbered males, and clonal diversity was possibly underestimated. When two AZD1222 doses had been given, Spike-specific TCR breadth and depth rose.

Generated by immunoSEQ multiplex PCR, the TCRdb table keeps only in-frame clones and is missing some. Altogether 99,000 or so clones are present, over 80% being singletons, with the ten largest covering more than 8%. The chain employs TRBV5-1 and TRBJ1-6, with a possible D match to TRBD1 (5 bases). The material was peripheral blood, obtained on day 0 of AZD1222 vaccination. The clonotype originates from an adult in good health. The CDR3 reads CASSLQGNYNSPLHF. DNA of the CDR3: TGCGCCAGCAGCCTGCAGGGAAACTATAATTCACCCCTCCACTTT. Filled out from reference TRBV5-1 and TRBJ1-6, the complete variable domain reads KAGVTQTPRYLIKTRGQQVTLSCSPISGHRSVSWYQQTPGQGLQFLFEYFSETQRNKGNFPGRFSGRQFSNSRSEMNVSTLELGDSALYLCASSLQGNYNSPLHFGNGTRLTVT.